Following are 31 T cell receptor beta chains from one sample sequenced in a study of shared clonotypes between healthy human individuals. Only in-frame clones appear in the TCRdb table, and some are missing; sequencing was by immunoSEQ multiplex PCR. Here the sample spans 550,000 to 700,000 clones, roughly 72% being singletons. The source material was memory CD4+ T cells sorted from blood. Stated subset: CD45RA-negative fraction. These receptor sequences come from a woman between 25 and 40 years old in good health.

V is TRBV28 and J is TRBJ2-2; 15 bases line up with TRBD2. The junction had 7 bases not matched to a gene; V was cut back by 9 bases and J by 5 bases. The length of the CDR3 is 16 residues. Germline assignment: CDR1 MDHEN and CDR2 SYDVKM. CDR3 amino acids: CASRTSGREETGELFF. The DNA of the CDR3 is TGTGCCAGTAGGACTAGCGGGAGGGAGGAGACCGGGGAGCTGTTTTTT.

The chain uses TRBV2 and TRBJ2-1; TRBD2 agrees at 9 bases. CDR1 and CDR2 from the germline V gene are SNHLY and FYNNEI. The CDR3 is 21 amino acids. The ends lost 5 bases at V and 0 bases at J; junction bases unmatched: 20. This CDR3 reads CASSPSGGREGPLRSYNEQFF. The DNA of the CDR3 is TGTGCCAGCAGTCCTTCTGGTGGGCGGGAGGGCCCTTTACGCTCCTACAATGAGCAGTTCTTC.

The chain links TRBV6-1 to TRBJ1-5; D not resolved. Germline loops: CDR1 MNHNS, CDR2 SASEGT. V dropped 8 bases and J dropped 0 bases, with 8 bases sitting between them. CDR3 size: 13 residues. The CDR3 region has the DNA TGTGCCAGCCAACTGTATAGCAATCAGCCCCAGCATTTT. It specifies CASQLYSNQPQHF.

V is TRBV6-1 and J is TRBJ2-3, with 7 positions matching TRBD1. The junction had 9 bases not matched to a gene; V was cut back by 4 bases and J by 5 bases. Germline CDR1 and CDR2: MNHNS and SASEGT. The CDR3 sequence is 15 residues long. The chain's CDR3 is CASSGRQGGLDTQYF. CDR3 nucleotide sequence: TGTGCCAGCAGTGGCCGACAGGGTGGCTTAGATACGCAGTATTTT.

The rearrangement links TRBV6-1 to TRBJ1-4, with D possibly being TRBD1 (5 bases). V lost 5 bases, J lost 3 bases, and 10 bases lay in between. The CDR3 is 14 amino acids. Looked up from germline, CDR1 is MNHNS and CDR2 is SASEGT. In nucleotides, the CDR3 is TGTGCCAGCAGTACCGGGACCGCTAATGAAAAACTGTTTTTT. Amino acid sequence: CASSTGTANEKLFF.

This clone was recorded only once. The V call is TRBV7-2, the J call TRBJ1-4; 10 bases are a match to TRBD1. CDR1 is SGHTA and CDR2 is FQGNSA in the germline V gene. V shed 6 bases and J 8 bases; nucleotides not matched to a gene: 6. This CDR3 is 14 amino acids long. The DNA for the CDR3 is TGTGCCAGCAGGAAGACAGGGGGCAGGGAAAAACTGTTTTTT. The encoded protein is CASRKTGGREKLFF.

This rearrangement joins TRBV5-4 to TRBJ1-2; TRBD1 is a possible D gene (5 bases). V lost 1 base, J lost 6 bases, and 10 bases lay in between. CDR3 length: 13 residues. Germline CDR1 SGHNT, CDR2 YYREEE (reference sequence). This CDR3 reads CASSLMGVHGYTF. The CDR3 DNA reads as TGTGCCAGCAGCTTGATGGGGGTACATGGCTACACCTTC. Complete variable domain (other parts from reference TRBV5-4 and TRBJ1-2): ETGVTQSPTHLIKTRGQQVTLRCSSQSGHNTVSWYQQALGQGPQFIFQYYREEENGRGNFPPRFSGLQFPNYSSELNVNALELDDSALYLCASSLMGVHGYTFGSGTRLTVV.

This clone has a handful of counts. This CDR3 is CASSEPGQGSETQYF. CDR3 bases: TGTGCCAGCAGTGAACCAGGACAGGGTAGCGAGACCCAGTACTTC. The rearrangement links TRBV6-1 to TRBJ2-5, with 8 bases matching TRBD1. The J segment lost 5 bases and the V segment lost 2 bases, leaving 7 bases of the junction unmatched. In germline, CDR1 is MNHNS, CDR2 SASEGT. There are 15 residues in the CDR3.

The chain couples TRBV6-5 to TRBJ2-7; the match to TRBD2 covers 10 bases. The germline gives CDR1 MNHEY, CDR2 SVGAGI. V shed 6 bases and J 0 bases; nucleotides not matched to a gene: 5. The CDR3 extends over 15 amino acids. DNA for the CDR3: TGTGCCAGCAGCTCACTAGCGGGGCTCTCCTACGAGCAGTACTTC. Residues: CASSSLAGLSYEQYF.

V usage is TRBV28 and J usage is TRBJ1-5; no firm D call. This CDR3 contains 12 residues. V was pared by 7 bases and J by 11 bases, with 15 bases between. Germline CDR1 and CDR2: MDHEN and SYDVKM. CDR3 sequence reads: CASIDPFAAQHF. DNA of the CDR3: TGTGCCAGCATTGACCCCTTCGCAGCCCAGCATTTT.

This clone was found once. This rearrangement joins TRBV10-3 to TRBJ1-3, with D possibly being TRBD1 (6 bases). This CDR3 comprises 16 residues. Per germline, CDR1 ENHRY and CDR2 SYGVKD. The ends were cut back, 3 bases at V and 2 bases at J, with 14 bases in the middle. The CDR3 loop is CAISDLGGATGNTIYF. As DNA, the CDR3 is TGTGCCATCAGTGATTTGGGGGGCGCGACTGGAAACACCATATATTTT.

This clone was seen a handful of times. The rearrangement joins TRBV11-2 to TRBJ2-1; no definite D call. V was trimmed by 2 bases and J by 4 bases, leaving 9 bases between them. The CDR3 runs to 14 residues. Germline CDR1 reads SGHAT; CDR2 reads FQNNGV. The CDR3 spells CASSLTRRYNEQFF. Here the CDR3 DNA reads TGTGCCAGCAGCTTAACCCGCAGGTACAATGAGCAGTTCTTC. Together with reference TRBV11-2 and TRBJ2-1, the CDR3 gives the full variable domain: EAGVAQSPRYKIIEKRQSVAFWCNPISGHATLYWYQQILGQGPKLLIQFQNNGVVDDSQLPKDRFSAERLKGVDSTLKIQPAKLEDSAVYLCASSLTRRYNEQFFGPGTRLTVL.

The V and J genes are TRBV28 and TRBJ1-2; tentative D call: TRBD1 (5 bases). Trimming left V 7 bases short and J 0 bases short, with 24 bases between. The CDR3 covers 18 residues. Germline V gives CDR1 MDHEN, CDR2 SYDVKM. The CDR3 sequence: CASTKSRFLMGPNYGYTF. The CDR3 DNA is TGTGCCAGCACCAAAAGCAGGTTTCTCATGGGGCCTAACTATGGCTACACCTTC.

DNA of the CDR3: TGTGCCAGTATTAGTACAGGGAACTATGGCTACACCTTC. Its translation is CASISTGNYGYTF. This chain connects TRBV19 to TRBJ1-2; TRBD1 is a possible D gene (6 bases). The CDR3 covers 13 residues. Between the trimmed V and J ends, which lost 7 bases and 2 bases, there was a span of 11 bases. Germline V CDR1 and CDR2: LNHDA, SQIVND (reference sequence).

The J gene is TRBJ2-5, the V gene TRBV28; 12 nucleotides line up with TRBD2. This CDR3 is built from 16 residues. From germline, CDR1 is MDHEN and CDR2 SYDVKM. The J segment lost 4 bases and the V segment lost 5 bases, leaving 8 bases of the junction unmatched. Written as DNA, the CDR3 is TGTGCCAGCAGTCCCCGCGGACTAGCGGGAACAGAGACCCAGTACTTC. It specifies CASSPRGLAGTETQYF.

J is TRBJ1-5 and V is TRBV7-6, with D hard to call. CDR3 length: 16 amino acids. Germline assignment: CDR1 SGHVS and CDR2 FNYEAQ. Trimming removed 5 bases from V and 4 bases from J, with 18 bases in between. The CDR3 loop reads CASSAVVGFGNQPQHF. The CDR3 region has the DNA TGTGCCAGCAGCGCAGTCGTAGGCTTCGGTAATCAGCCCCAGCATTTT.

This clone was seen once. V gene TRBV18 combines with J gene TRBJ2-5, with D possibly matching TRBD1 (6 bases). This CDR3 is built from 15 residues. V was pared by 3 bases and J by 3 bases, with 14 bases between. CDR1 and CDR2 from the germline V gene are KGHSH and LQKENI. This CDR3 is CASSPRQVGEETQYF. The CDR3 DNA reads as TGTGCCAGCTCACCCCGACAGGTCGGCGAAGAGACCCAGTACTTC.

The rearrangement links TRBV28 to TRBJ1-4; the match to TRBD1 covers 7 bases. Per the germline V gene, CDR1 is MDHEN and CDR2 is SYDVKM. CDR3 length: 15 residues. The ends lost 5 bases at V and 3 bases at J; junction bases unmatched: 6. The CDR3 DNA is TGTGCCAGCAGTGGGAGACAGGGACCTAATGAAAAACTGTTTTTT. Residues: CASSGRQGPNEKLFF.

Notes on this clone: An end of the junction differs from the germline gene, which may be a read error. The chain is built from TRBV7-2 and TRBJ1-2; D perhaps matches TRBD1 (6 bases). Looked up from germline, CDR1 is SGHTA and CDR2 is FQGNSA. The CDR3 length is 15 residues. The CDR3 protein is CASTLRPTGPYGYTF. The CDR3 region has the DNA TGTGCCAGCACCTTAAGGCCGACAGGTCCCTATGGCTACACCTTC.

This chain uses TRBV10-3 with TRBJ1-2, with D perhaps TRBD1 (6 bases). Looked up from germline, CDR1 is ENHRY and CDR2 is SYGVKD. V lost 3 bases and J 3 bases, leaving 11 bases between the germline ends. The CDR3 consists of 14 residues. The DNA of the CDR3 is TGTGCCATCAGTGATAGGCCAGGGGACTATGGCTACACCTTC. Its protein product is CAISDRPGDYGYTF.

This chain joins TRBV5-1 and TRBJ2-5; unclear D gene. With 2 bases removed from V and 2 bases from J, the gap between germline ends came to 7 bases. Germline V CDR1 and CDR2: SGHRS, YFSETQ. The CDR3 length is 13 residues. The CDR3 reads CASSLARQETQYF. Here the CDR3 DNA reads TGCGCCAGCAGCTTAGCCAGACAAGAGACCCAGTACTTC.

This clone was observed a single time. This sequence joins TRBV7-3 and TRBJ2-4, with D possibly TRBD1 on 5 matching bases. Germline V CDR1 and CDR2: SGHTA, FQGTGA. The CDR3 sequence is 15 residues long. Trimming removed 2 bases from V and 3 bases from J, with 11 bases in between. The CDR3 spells CASSLSGIVKNIQYF. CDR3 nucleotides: TGTGCCAGCAGCTTATCAGGGATCGTCAAAAACATTCAGTACTTC.

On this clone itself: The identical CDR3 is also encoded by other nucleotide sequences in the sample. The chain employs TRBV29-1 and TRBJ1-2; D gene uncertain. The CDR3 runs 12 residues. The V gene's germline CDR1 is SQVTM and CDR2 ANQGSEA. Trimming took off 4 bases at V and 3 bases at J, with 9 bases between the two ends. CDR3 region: CSVAAQHYGYTF. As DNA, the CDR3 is TGCAGCGTTGCGGCACAGCACTATGGCTACACCTTC. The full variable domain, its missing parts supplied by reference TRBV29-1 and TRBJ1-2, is SAVISQKPSRDICQRGTSLTIQCQVDSQVTMMFWYRQQPGQSLTLIATANQGSEATYESGFVIDKFPISRPNLTFSTLTVSNMSPEDSSIYLCSVAAQHYGYTFGSGTRLTVV.

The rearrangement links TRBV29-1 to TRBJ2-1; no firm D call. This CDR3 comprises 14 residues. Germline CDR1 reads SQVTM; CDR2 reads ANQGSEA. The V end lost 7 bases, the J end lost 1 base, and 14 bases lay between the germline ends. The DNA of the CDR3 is TGCAGCGCTGCCACGTCAGGTTCCTACAATGAGCAGTTCTTC. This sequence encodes CSAATSGSYNEQFF.

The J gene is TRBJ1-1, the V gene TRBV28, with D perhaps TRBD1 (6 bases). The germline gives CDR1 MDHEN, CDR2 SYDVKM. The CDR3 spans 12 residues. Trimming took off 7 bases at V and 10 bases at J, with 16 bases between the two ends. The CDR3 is CASTSNREAAFF. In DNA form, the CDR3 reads TGTGCCAGCACATCGAACAGGGAAGCAGCTTTCTTT.

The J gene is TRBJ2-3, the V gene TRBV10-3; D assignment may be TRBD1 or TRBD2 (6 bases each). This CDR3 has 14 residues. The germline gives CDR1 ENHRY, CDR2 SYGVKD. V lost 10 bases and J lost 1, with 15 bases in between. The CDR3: CANGMGGGTDTQYF. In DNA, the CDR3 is TGTGCCAACGGGATGGGGGGCGGCACAGATACGCAGTATTTT.

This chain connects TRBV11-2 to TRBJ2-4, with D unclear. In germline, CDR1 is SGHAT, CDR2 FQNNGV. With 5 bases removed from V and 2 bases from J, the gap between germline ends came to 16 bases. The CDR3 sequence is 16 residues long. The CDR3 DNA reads TGTGCCAGCAGCCAAGAGGATCGATGGACCAAAAACATTCAGTACTTC. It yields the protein CASSQEDRWTKNIQYF.

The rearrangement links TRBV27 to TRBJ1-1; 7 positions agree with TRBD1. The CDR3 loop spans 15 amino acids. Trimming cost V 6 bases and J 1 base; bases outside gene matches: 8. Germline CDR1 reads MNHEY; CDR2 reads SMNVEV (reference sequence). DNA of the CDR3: TGTGCCAGCAGACCAAAGGACAGGCAGAACACTGAAGCTTTCTTT. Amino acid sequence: CASRPKDRQNTEAFF.

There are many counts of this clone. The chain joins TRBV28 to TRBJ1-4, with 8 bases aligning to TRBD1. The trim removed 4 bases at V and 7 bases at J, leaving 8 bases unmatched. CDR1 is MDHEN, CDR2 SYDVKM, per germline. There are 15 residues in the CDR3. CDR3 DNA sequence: TGTGCCAGCAGTTCAAGACGGGACAGGAGTGAAAAACTGTTTTTT. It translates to CASSSRRDRSEKLFF. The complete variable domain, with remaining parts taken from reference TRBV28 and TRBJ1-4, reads DVKVTQSSRYLVKRTGEKVFLECVQDMDHENMFWYRQDPGLGLRLIYFSYDVKMKEKGDIPEGYSVSREKKERFSLILESASTNQTSMYLCASSSRRDRSEKLFFGSGTQLSVL.

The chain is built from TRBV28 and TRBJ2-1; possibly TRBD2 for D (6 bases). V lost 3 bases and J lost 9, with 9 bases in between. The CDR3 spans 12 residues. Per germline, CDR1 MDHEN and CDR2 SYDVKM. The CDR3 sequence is CASSFSGPEQFF. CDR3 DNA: TGTGCCAGCAGTTTTAGCGGCCCTGAGCAGTTCTTC.

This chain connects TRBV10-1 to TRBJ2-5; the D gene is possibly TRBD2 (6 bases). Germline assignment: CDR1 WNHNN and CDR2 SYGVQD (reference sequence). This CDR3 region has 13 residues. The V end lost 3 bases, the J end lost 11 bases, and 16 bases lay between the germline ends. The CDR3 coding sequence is TGCGCCAGCAGTGACGGAGGTACGGGGGAGCAGTACTTC. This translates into CASSDGGTGEQYF.